The clone carrying this T cell receptor beta chain has ten or more counts. The sample is drawn from a study of human T cells and chemical hapten exposure. There are 12 residues in the CDR3. Germline loops: CDR1 MNHNY, CDR2 SVGAGI (reference sequence). Trimming shortened V by 5 bases and J by 8 bases, and 12 bases separated the two germline ends. TCRdb fed the RACE reads into MiXCR, producing one record per CDR3 protein. The sample includes about 290,000 distinct CDR3 sequences, approximately 7.5% of them seen just once. Time point indicated: pre-sensitization, week 0. The sample's treatment: therapeutic diphenylcyclopropenone sensitization with weekly scalp DPC.

Sequenced here: whole blood, sampled in connection with sensitization to the hapten diphenylcyclopropenone (DPC). This TCR derives from a man between 18 and 29 years old with alopecia areata. Some clones in this sample may be carry-over from other donors' samples. V gene TRBV6-6 combines with J gene TRBJ1-2; no clear D. The CDR3 DNA sequence: TGTGCCAGCAGTAGTTCAAGGTGGGGCTACACCTTC. Its translation is CASSSSRWGYTF.